This T cell receptor (beta chain) was retrieved from a study of shared clonotypes between healthy human individuals. Sequencing was performed with immunoSEQ multiplex PCR; in TCRdb, only in-frame clones are kept and a portion is missing. This sample has about 500,000 clones, with approximately 71% found just once. The CDR3 consists of 15 residues. The germline V gene encodes CDR1 SGHRS and CDR2 YFSETQ. V was clipped by 2 bases and J by 3 bases; unmatched bases: 6. Researchers drew on tens of millions of PBMCs for genomic DNA from unsorted samples. This clonotype originated in a woman aged 40 to 49 in good health. Some clones in this sample may be carry-over from other donors' samples. V and J are TRBV5-1 and TRBJ2-7; 9 nucleotides agree with TRBD2. Sequencing was done on a sample of PBMCs. In nucleotides, the CDR3 is TGCGCCAGCAGCTTCGTAGCGGGAGTTTACTACGAGCAGTACTTC. Translated: CASSFVAGVYYEQYF. Complete variable domain (other parts from reference TRBV5-1 and TRBJ2-7): KAGVTQTPRYLIKTRGQQVTLSCSPISGHRSVSWYQQTPGQGLQFLFEYFSETQRNKGNFPGRFSGRQFSNSRSEMNVSTLELGDSALYLCASSFVAGVYYEQYFGPGTRLTVT.